These 29 T cell receptor beta chains share one sample of origin, sequenced in a study of CD8+ T cells in alopecia areata. After isolation, RNA underwent reverse transcription to generate cDNA as the sequencing template. Sequenced by immunoSEQ multiplex PCR; TCRdb stores in-frame clones only, minus some. Observed in the sample are over 250,000 clones, none of them singletons. Sorting relied on CD4, CD8alpha, NKG2D, NKG2ACE and other markers applied to pooled cutaneous lymph node cells. Specimen: CD4+ T cells sorted from a lymph node. The receptors come from a C3H/HeJ mouse with alopecia areata. This mouse strain has H2-k as its MHC haplotype.

As to this clone: Gene names are mouse gene names. The CDR3 is cut off 3 residues early in the read; its end comes from the germline J gene. The V gene is TRBV19, the J gene TRBJ1-6, with 7 bases aligning to TRBD1. TRBJ1-6 is an ORF; its function is uncertain. Germline lookup yields CDR1 FNHDT and CDR2 SITEND (reference sequence). The V segment lost 1 base and the J segment 8 bases; nucleotides outside the gene matches: 0. The CDR3 contains 13 residues. The sequenced CDR3 bases are TGTGCCAGCAGTATAAGGGGGCATTCGCCC. This gives the protein CASSIRGHSP. The complete CDR3 protein is CASSIRGHSPLYF.

To note about this clone: Gene names and germline refer to mouse. The read stops 4 residues short of the end of the CDR3; the missing end is completed from the germline J gene. This chain links TRBV31 with TRBJ1-1; 9 bases match TRBD1. Germline V gene data show CDR1 as GKSSPN and CDR2 as SITVG. V dropped 3 bases and J dropped 0; count of bases not matched to a gene: 5. The CDR3 runs to 15 residues. The CDR3 sequence is CAWRLTGGPNTEVFF. The part of the CDR3 DNA that was read is TGTGCCTGGAGACTAACAGGGGGCCCAAACACA.

This clone was detected only a few times. Genes and germline come from the mouse. The CDR3 end is not reached by the read, which stops 4 residues before it; the germline J gene fills it in. V gene TRBV13-1 combines with J gene TRBJ2-3; 11 nucleotides match TRBD2. Looked up from germline, CDR1 is NSHNY and CDR2 is SYGAGN. J gave up 2 bases and V 0 bases, and 2 bases lay outside the gene matches. The CDR3 is 16 amino acids. The sequenced part of the CDR3 DNA is TGTGCCAGCAGTGATGACTGGGGGGGCGCTGCAGAA. It specifies CASSDDWGGAAE. The complete CDR3 reads CASSDDWGGAAETLYF.

Details on this clone: The listed genes are named as in mouse. The missing CDR3 end, 4 residues past where the read stops, is filled in from the germline J gene. V gene TRBV13-1 combines with J gene TRBJ1-1, with TRBD1 as a possible D gene (5 bases). The CDR3 is 13 residues long. Between the trimmed V and J ends, which lost 3 bases and 4 bases, there was a span of 10 bases. Germline V gene sequence: CDR1 NSHNY, CDR2 SYGAGN. The DNA read from the CDR3 is TGTGCCAGCAGTGGCCCAGGGTCCACA. Its translation is CASSGPGST. The whole CDR3 sequence reads CASSGPGSTEVFF.

As to this clone: Genes and germline come from the mouse. The DNA ends 4 residues before the CDR3 does, and the rest of the CDR3 is filled in from the germline J gene. The same CDR3 can be traced to other DNA sequences in this sample. The chain employs TRBV19 and TRBJ2-3; 7 nucleotides match TRBD1. Germline CDR1 reads FNHDT; CDR2 reads SITEND (reference sequence). V gave up 4 bases and J gave up 3 bases; unmatched junction bases: 5. The CDR3 totals 14 residues. CDR3 DNA (partial): TGTGCCAGCAGTCACAGGGGAGGGGCAGAA. It codes for CASSHRGGAE. The CDR3 in full is CASSHRGGAETLYF.

In regard to this clone: Genes and germline come from the mouse. The CDR3 end falls 4 residues outside the read, so it is completed with the germline J gene. This chain uses TRBV13-3 with TRBJ1-1, with D perhaps TRBD1 (6 bases). Per the germline V gene, CDR1 is NNHDY and CDR2 is SYVADS. Trimming left V 7 bases short and J 3 bases short, with 13 bases between. The CDR3 runs to 13 residues. The CDR3 loop reads CASGDTHHTEVFF. CDR3 bases read: TGTGCCAGCGGGGACACCCATCACACA.

This clone appeared many times. Any gene name here is a mouse gene name. The read ends 4 residues shy of where the CDR3 ends; the end is completed using the germline J gene. The sample holds other DNA sequences that translate to the same CDR3. The V call is TRBV1, the J call TRBJ2-2, with 7 bases lining up with TRBD2. The length of the CDR3 is 16 residues. Germline V gene lookup returns CDR1 NSQYPW and CDR2 LRSPGD (reference sequence). V was clipped by 0 bases and J by 1 base; unmatched bases: 2. The CDR3 bases that were read are TGCACCTGCAGTGCAGACTGGGGGTTAAACACCGGG. Translation gives CTCSADWGLNTG. The full CDR3 protein reads CTCSADWGLNTGQLYF.

This clone was seen a handful of times. Germline and genes: mouse. The read ends 4 residues early relative to the CDR3; the germline J gene fills the gap. The chain recombines TRBV19 with TRBJ2-4; 7 bases map to TRBD2. Germline-derived CDR1 and CDR2 are FNHDT and SITEND (reference sequence). The CDR3 is 14 residues long. V was clipped by 5 bases and J by 0 bases; unmatched bases: 3. CDR3 residues: CASRTGPSQNTLYF. The sequenced part of the CDR3 DNA is TGTGCCAGCAGGACTGGGCCTAGTCAAAAC.

This clone appeared a few times. The germline and genes are mouse ones. The read finishes 4 residues shy of the CDR3 end, and the germline J gene is used to complete it. The rearrangement joins TRBV31 to TRBJ1-2, with D unresolved. This CDR3 has 12 amino acids. Germline-derived CDR1 and CDR2 are GKSSPN and SITVG. Trimming pared 1 base from V and 4 bases from J, leaving 7 bases between. Here the CDR3 reads CAWSQPGSDYTF. The CDR3 DNA, read in part, is TGTGCCTGGAGTCAGCCCGGCTCC.

This clone has just a few counts. The gene names here belong to mouse. Coverage ceases 4 residues before the CDR3 finishes, and the germline J gene fills in the end. The chain recombines TRBV13-1 with TRBJ2-5, with TRBD1 matching over 11 bases. CDR1 and CDR2 (germline): NSHNY, SYGAGN. The CDR3 contains 16 residues. Losses at the gene ends were 2 bases for V and 0 bases for J; bases not matched to a gene: 2. The sequenced part of the CDR3 DNA is TGTGCCAGCAGTGAGGGGACAGGGGGGAACCAAGAC. Its translation: CASSEGTGGNQD. The full CDR3 sequence reads CASSEGTGGNQDTQYF.

This clone was recorded a few times. The listed genes are named as in mouse. The CDR3 end falls 4 residues outside the read, so it is completed with the germline J gene. This chain links TRBV1 with TRBJ1-1; 10 bases map to TRBD1. Looked up from germline, CDR1 is NSQYPW and CDR2 is LRSPGD (reference sequence). The CDR3 extends over 14 amino acids. The sequenced CDR3 bases are TGCACCTGCAGTGCAGGACAGGGGGCGGAA. The encoded protein is CTCSAGQGAE. The whole CDR3 sequence reads CTCSAGQGAEEVFF.

This clone showed up just a few times. Mouse gene names and germline throughout. The read terminates 3 residues before the CDR3 end, so the remaining end is supplied by the germline J gene. This rearrangement joins TRBV19 to TRBJ1-6; 8 nucleotides match TRBD1. TRBJ1-6 belongs to the ORF category, with a function that is uncertain. Trimming cost V 4 bases and J 7 bases; bases outside gene matches: 7. Germline V gene data show CDR1 as FNHDT and CDR2 as SITEND (reference sequence). The CDR3 spans 15 residues. The CDR3 here is CASSLQGEGNSPLYF. Partial CDR3 DNA: TGTGCCAGCAGTTTACAGGGGGAGGGAAATTCGCCC.

As for this clone: Gene names and germline refer to mouse. The read ends 4 residues shy of where the CDR3 ends; the end is completed using the germline J gene. This CDR3 is also generated by other DNA sequences in the sample. The chain uses TRBV19 and TRBJ2-5; TRBD1 aligns across 10 bases. Germline CDR1 and CDR2: FNHDT and SITEND (reference sequence). The CDR3 spans 13 residues. The DNA read from the CDR3 is TGTGCCAGCAGTAGGGACAGGGGAGAC. Translation gives CASSRDRGD. The whole CDR3 sequence reads CASSRDRGDTQYF. The entire variable domain, with the rest obtained from reference TRBV19 and TRBJ2-5, is as follows: GGIITQTPKFLIGQEGQKLTLKCQQNFNHDTMYWYRQDSGKGLRLIYYSITENDLQKGDLSEGYDASREKKSSFSLTVTSAQKNEMAVFLCASSRDRGDTQYFGPGTRLLVL.

For this clone: Mouse gene names and germline throughout. The observed sequence ends 4 residues before the CDR3 terminus, with the missing tail filled in from the germline J gene. This sample also contains other DNA sequences that code for the same CDR3. This sequence joins TRBV19 and TRBJ2-1, with TRBD1 identical over 7 bases. The CDR3 length is 14 residues. The trim removed 4 bases at V and 1 base at J, leaving 2 bases unmatched. Germline CDR1 is FNHDT and CDR2 is SITEND (reference sequence). The CDR3 DNA, read in part, is TGTGCCAGCAGTCGACAGGGAAACTATGCT. Translating it yields CASSRQGNYA. The complete CDR3 protein is CASSRQGNYAEQFF. Based on the CDR3 plus reference TRBV19 and TRBJ2-1, the full variable domain is GGIITQTPKFLIGQEGQKLTLKCQQNFNHDTMYWYRQDSGKGLRLIYYSITENDLQKGDLSEGYDASREKKSSFSLTVTSAQKNEMAVFLCASSRQGNYAEQFFGPGTRLTVL.

This clone has at least ten counts. The gene names given are mouse names. The covered CDR3 bases are TGTGCTAGCAGCTCGACAGGGTCTAGTGCAGAA. Its protein product is CASSSTGSSAE. The full CDR3 protein is CASSSTGSSAETLYF. The chain employs TRBV17 and TRBJ2-3; 7 nucleotides align to TRBD1. The observed sequence ends 4 residues before the CDR3 terminus, with the missing tail filled in from the germline J gene. V dropped 6 bases and J dropped 0; count of bases not matched to a gene: 6. CDR1 and CDR2 from the germline V gene are MNHDT and YYDKIL. The CDR3 spans 15 residues.

This clone was counted between two and nine times. Germline and genes here are mouse. The same CDR3 can be traced to other DNA sequences in this sample. The CDR3 region is CASSIGLGYAEQFF. CDR3 DNA, as far as it was read: TGTGCCAGCAGTATAGGACTGGGGTATGCT. V usage is TRBV19 and J usage is TRBJ2-1; TRBD2 matches 8 bases. The read ends 4 residues before the CDR3 terminus; that terminus is restored from the germline J gene. V gave up 0 bases and J gave up 4 bases; unmatched junction bases: 0. The CDR3 covers 14 residues. CDR1 and CDR2 from the germline V gene are FNHDT and SITEND (reference sequence).

Remarks on this clone: All gene names here are mouse names. Sequencing ends 3 residues short of the CDR3 end; the germline J gene provides the rest. J is TRBJ1-6 and V is TRBV19; 9 bases map to TRBD1. TRBJ1-6 is noted as an ORF with a role that remains uncertain. Per the germline V gene, CDR1 is FNHDT and CDR2 is SITEND (reference sequence). The CDR3 is 15 residues long. The junction had 3 bases not matched to a gene; V was cut back by 2 bases and J by 6 bases. The chain's CDR3 is CASSMGDRVNSPLYF. The sequenced CDR3 bases are TGTGCCAGCAGTATGGGGGACAGGGTTAATTCGCCC.

This clone turned up a few times. Genes and germline are mouse. Read sequence stops 4 residues before the CDR3 end, and the germline J gene provides the missing end. The same CDR3 is also encoded by other DNA sequences in this sample. J is TRBJ2-3 and V is TRBV13-2; TRBD1 matches at 10 bases. Trimming removed 5 bases from V and 3 bases from J; junction bases left unmatched: 3. The germline V gene encodes CDR1 NNHNN and CDR2 SYGAGS (reference sequence). This CDR3 is built from 14 residues. The CDR3 DNA, read in part, is TGTGCCAGCGGCCGGGGACAGGGGGCAGAA. This translates into CASGRGQGAE. The whole CDR3 reads CASGRGQGAETLYF.

Turning to this clone: Gene labels here are mouse ones. The DNA ends 4 residues before the CDR3 does, and the rest of the CDR3 is filled in from the germline J gene. The identical CDR3 is also encoded by other nucleotide sequences in the sample. V gene TRBV13-1 combines with J gene TRBJ1-2, with D maybe TRBD1 (6 bases). The germline V and J ends were trimmed by 0 bases and 0 bases, with 9 bases remaining between them. The germline V gene encodes CDR1 NSHNY and CDR2 SYGAGN. The CDR3 is 15 residues long. Partial CDR3 DNA: TGTGCCAGCAGTGATGCACAGGGAACAAACTCC. Translated, it gives CASSDAQGTNS. The whole CDR3 is CASSDAQGTNSDYTF.

Of note for this clone: Here the gene names and germline are mouse. The read finishes 4 residues shy of the CDR3 end, and the germline J gene is used to complete it. The chain recombines TRBV5 with TRBJ2-3, with 11 bases identical to TRBD2. Trimming removed 3 bases from V and 2 bases from J; junction bases left unmatched: 7. CDR1 is LGHNA and CDR2 is YNLKQL in the germline V gene (reference sequence). This CDR3 is built from 17 residues. The DNA read from the CDR3 is TGTGCCAGCAGCCAGCAACTGGGGGGGCGTAATGCAGAA. Protein: CASSQQLGGRNAE. The CDR3 as a whole reads CASSQQLGGRNAETLYF.

Turning to this clone: Germline and genes here are mouse. The read ends 4 residues before the CDR3 terminus; that terminus is restored from the germline J gene. Other nucleotide sequences from this sample produce the same CDR3. The chain recombines TRBV19 with TRBJ2-2; maybe TRBD1 (5 bases). Germline values: CDR1 FNHDT, CDR2 SITEND (reference sequence). The CDR3 contains 14 residues. V lost 2 bases to trimming and J lost 1 base, with 6 bases between them. The CDR3 bases that were read are TGTGCCAGCAGTATCGACAGAAACACCGGG. This codes for CASSIDRNTG. In full, the CDR3 reads CASSIDRNTGQLYF. Full variable domain (missing parts from reference TRBV19 and TRBJ2-2): GGIITQTPKFLIGQEGQKLTLKCQQNFNHDTMYWYRQDSGKGLRLIYYSITENDLQKGDLSEGYDASREKKSSFSLTVTSAQKNEMAVFLCASSIDRNTGQLYFGEGSKLTVL.

This clone was counted only a few times. Gene names are the mouse ones. The read falls 4 residues short of the CDR3 end, and the missing part is taken from the germline J gene. The rearrangement uses TRBV19 and TRBJ2-2; D gene unclear. Germline loops: CDR1 FNHDT, CDR2 SITEND (reference sequence). V lost 2 bases to trimming and J lost 0 bases, with 5 bases between them. This CDR3 is 14 amino acids long. CDR3 bases read: TGTGCCAGCAGTATGACAACAAACACCGGG. This sequence encodes CASSMTTNTG. Given in full, the CDR3 is CASSMTTNTGQLYF.

With respect to this clone: Genes and germline are mouse. The read is 4 residues too short to cover the CDR3 end, so that end is filled in from the germline J gene. This rearrangement joins TRBV1 to TRBJ2-3, with TRBD2 identical over 10 bases. V was clipped by 5 bases and J by 2 bases; unmatched bases: 4. Germline-derived CDR1 and CDR2 are NSQYPW and LRSPGD (reference sequence). CDR3 length equals 15 residues. CDR3 sequence reads: CTCSPTGGNAETLYF. The CDR3 bases that were read are TGCACCTGCAGTCCGACTGGGGGGAATGCAGAA.

On this clone: Gene names follow the mouse nomenclature. Sequencing ends 4 residues short of the CDR3 end; the germline J gene provides the rest. This chain uses TRBV13-3 with TRBJ2-2; D may be TRBD1 (5 bases). CDR3 length: 14 residues. Trimming pared 5 bases from V and 4 bases from J, leaving 12 bases between. Germline assignment: CDR1 NNHDY and CDR2 SYVADS. The CDR3 loop is CASSLRDGTGQLYF. The sequenced CDR3 bases are TGTGCCAGCAGCCTCAGGGATGGCACCGGG.

With respect to this clone: Mouse germline and gene names are used. The sequence runs out 4 residues before the end of the CDR3; the remainder is reconstructed from the germline J gene. The gene calls are TRBV12-1 and TRBJ2-5; 12 bases are shared with TRBD2. Germline CDR1 is SGHSN and CDR2 is HYEKVE. This CDR3 is built from 19 residues. V was clipped by 1 base and J by 1 base; unmatched bases: 11. The CDR3 loop is CASSLGLGGSNGDQDTQYF. The CDR3 bases that were read are TGTGCCAGCTCTCTTGGACTGGGGGGGTCGAATGGAGACCAAGAC.

This clone occurred a few times. Any gene name here is a mouse gene name. The DNA ends 4 residues before the CDR3 does, and the rest of the CDR3 is filled in from the germline J gene. The chain carries TRBV13-1 and TRBJ2-2, with TRBD2 matching over 13 bases. CDR3 length: 16 amino acids. CDR1 is NSHNY and CDR2 is SYGAGN in the germline V gene. V lost 1 base and J lost 6; bases outside the gene matches: 3. The CDR3: CASSDWTGGAPGQLYF. CDR3 bases read: TGTGCCAGCAGTGATTGGACTGGGGGGGCGCCCGGG.

In its sample, this clone was seen a few times. Gene names follow the mouse nomenclature. CDR3: CASSIVGSNSDYTF. The CDR3 DNA, read in part, is TGTGCCAGCAGTATAGTGGGGTCAAACTCC. V is TRBV19 and J is TRBJ1-2; D unclear. The read ends 4 residues early relative to the CDR3; the germline J gene fills the gap. Germline CDR1 reads FNHDT; CDR2 reads SITEND (reference sequence). This CDR3 is 14 amino acids long. Between the trimmed V and J ends, which lost 0 bases and 0 bases, there was a span of 6 bases.

A note on this clone: The gene symbols are mouse symbols. From the germline J gene comes the end of the CDR3, since the read stops 4 residues before it. V usage is TRBV19 and J usage is TRBJ1-2, with TRBD1 matching over 9 bases. V gave up 5 bases and J gave up 0 bases; unmatched junction bases: 5. The CDR3 runs to 15 residues. The germline V gene has CDR1 FNHDT and CDR2 SITEND (reference sequence). CDR3 protein: CASSPTGGSNSDYTF. The sequenced CDR3 bases are TGTGCCAGCAGCCCTACAGGGGGCTCAAACTCC.

This clone has at least ten counts. The gene names here belong to mouse. The CDR3 is cut off 4 residues early in the read; its end comes from the germline J gene. Other nucleotide sequences in the sample specify the same CDR3. The chain carries TRBV13-1 and TRBJ2-3; D is possibly TRBD1 (5 bases). Deletions cut 5 bases from V and 2 bases from J, with 6 bases between. Germline assignment: CDR1 NSHNY and CDR2 SYGAGN. This CDR3 comprises 12 residues. Here the CDR3 reads CASRDNAETLYF. The part of the CDR3 DNA that was read is TGTGCCAGCAGGGACAATGCAGAA.